The clone carrying this TCR beta chain was observed at least ten times. This record belongs to a study of type 1 regulatory T cells. About the study: This in vitro CD4 product, T-allo10, is enriched for Tr1 cells and alloantigen-specific.

In TCRdb, the reads were re-called with MiXCR into one record per CDR3 protein. The sample yields 90,000 to 100,000 distinct CDR3 sequences, roughly 30% seen once. V dropped 6 bases and J dropped 0 bases, with 11 bases sitting between them. In germline, CDR1 is SQVTM, CDR2 ANQGSEA. The CDR3 contains 13 residues. The chain links TRBV29-1 to TRBJ1-1; weak D call: TRBD1 (5 bases). The receptor was derived from a human donor in good health. Sequencing input: CD4+ T cells, either the whole sample or a sorted fraction (not recorded which). The CDR3 nucleotides are TGCAGCGTCACAGGTCGCATGAACACTGAAGCTTTCTTT. Amino acid sequence: CSVTGRMNTEAFF. Variable domain in full (rest from reference TRBV29-1 and TRBJ1-1): SAVISQKPSRDICQRGTSLTIQCQVDSQVTMMFWYRQQPGQSLTLIATANQGSEATYESGFVIDKFPISRPNLTFSTLTVSNMSPEDSSIYLCSVTGRMNTEAFFGQGTRLTVV.